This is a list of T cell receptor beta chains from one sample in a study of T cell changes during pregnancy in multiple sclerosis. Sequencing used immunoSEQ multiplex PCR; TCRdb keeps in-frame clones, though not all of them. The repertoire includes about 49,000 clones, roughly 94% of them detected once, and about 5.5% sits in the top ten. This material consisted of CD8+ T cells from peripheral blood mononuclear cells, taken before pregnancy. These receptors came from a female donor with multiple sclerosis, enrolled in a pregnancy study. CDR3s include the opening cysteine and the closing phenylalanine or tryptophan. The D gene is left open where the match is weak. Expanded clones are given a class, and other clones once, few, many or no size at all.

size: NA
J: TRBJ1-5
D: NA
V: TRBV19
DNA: TGTGCCAGTAGTATCGGGTCAGCCGGCAATCAGCCCCAGCATTTT
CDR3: CASSIGSAGNQPQHF

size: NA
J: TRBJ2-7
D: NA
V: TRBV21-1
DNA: TGTGCCAGCAGCGGCCGGAAACTAGCGGACGAGCAGTACTTC
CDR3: CASSGRKLADEQYF

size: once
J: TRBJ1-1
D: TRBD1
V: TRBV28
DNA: TGTGCCAGCACCGGACAGGGCGATACTGAAGCTTTCTTT
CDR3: CASTGQGDTEAFF

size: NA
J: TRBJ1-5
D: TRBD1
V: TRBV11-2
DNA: TGTGCCAGCAGCACAGGGGCATTAAGCAATCAGCCCCAGCATTTT
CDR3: CASSTGALSNQPQHF

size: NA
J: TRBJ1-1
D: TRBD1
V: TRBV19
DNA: TGTGCCAGTAGTATGACAGGGGCCAATGAAGCTTTCTTT
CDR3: CASSMTGANEAFF

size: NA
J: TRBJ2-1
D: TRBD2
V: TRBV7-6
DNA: TGTGCCAGCAGCTTAGTTGATAGCGGGAGACTAAGTGAGCAGTTCTTC
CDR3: CASSLVDSGRLSEQFF

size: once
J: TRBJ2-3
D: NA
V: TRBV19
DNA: TGTGCCAGTATGGTTGGGGGCGCAGATACGCAGTATTTT
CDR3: CASMVGGADTQYF

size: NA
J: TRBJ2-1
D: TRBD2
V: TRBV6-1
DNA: TGTGCCAGCAGTGACGTTCTGAAGCGGGAGGCCCATCCTCGGAATGAGCAGTTCTTC
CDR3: CASSDVLKREAHPRNEQFF

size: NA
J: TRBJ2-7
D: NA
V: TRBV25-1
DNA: TGTGCCAGCAGTGATTGGGACACTAGCTCCTACGAGCAGTACTTC
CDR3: CASSDWDTSSYEQYF

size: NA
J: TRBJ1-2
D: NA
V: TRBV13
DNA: TGTGCCAGCAGCCACACAGGGAGTGATGGCTACACCTTC
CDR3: CASSHTGSDGYTF

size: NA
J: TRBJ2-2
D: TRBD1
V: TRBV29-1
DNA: TGCAGCGTGTTCGACAGGGGGCGCGGGGGGGAGCTGTTTTTT
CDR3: CSVFDRGRGGELFF

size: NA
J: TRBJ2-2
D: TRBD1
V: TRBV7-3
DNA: TGTGCCAGCAGCCCCGACAGGGCCATGGCCGGGGAGCTGTTTTTT
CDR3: CASSPDRAMAGELFF

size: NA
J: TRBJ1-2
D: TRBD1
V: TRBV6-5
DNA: TGTGCCAGCAGTACGGGACAGGCCTATGGCTACACCTTC
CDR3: CASSTGQAYGYTF

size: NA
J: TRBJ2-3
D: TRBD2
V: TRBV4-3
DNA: TGCGCCAGCAGCCAAAGGACTAGCGGGAGTGGCACAGATACGCAGTATTTT
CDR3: CASSQRTSGSGTDTQYF

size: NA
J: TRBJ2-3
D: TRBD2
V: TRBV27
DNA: TGTGCCAGCAGTTCGGCGGGACTAGCGGGAGTTGTAGATACGCAGTATTTT
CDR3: CASSSAGLAGVVDTQYF

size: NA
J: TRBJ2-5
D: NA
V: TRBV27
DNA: TGTGCCAGCAGTTTGTCAGGACAAGAGACCCAGTACTTC
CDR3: CASSLSGQETQYF

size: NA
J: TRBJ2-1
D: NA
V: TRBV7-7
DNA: TGTGCCAGCAGCCCGTCCCCCCAGGGGCCCTACAATGAGCAGTTCTTC
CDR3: CASSPSPQGPYNEQFF

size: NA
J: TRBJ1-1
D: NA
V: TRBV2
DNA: TGTGCCAGCAGTGTGACAGCGGGTGGAACTGAAGCTTTCTTT
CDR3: CASSVTAGGTEAFF

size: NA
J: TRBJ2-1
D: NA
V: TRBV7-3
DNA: TGTGCCAGCAGCGGGTTTGAGGGCTTGGTCTTC
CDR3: CASSGFEGLVF

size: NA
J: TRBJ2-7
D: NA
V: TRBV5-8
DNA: TGTGCCAGCAGTCCCGCCAGCTACGAGCAGTACTTC
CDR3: CASSPASYEQYF

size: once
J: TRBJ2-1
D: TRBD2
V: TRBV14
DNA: TGTGCCAGCAGCCAAGAAGGTTTCCTAGCGGGGGGGGGTTTCAATGAGCAGTTCTTC
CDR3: CASSQEGFLAGGGFNEQFF

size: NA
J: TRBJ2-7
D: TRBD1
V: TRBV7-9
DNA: TGTGCGGCAGGGGGACACTCCTACGAGCAGTACTTC
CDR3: CAAGGHSYEQYF